Below are 2 T cell receptor beta chains sequenced from a single sample in a study of cytomegalovirus exposure and HLA in healthy donors. Vbeta (60) and Jbeta (13) primers were used in the PCR. Using immunoSEQ multiplex PCR, the repertoire was profiled, and TCRdb retains in-frame clones only, with some absent. The sample includes 90,000 to 110,000 clones, around four fifths of them seen just once. The specimen was PBMCs. All receptors come from a woman aged 45-59 years in good health and CMV-seropositive.

The chain carries TRBV7-9 and TRBJ2-5; 11 bases match TRBD2. This CDR3 has 15 amino acids. After removal of 1 base from V and 6 bases from J, the junction contained 4 bases not matched to a gene. The germline CDR1 and CDR2 sequences are SEHNR and FQNEAQ (reference sequence). For the CDR3, the DNA is TGTGCCAGCAGCTTAGAGGCTAGCGGGAGGAAGACCCAGTACTTC. Translated: CASSLEASGRKTQYF.

The CDR3 DNA is TGTGCCATCAGCAATCCGGGACAAGAAGGCTACACCTTC. This encodes CAISNPGQEGYTF. The J gene is TRBJ1-2, the V gene TRBV10-3, with a weak D call TRBD1 (6 bases). This CDR3 has 13 residues. Trimming pared 6 bases from V and 8 bases from J, leaving 16 bases between. In germline, CDR1 is ENHRY, CDR2 SYGVKD.